The clone carrying this T cell receptor (beta chain) was seen a handful of times. Antigen: not known. The sample belongs to a study of T-cell memory formation after mild COVID-19. 5'RACE with constant-segment primers yielded barcoded, UMI-tagged TCR alpha and TCR beta cDNA libraries. TCRdb analysed the 5' RACE reads with MiXCR anew, one entry per CDR3 protein. The sample has roughly 600,000 distinct CDR3 sequences; around 17% are singletons. Study-wide results and limits: There was a balanced CD4/CD8 profile in clones contracting day 15 to 85, and later expanders leaned CD4+. The CD4+ clones that contracted clustered mainly within CM and EM, and the CD8+ clones concentrated in EMRA.

Trimming cost V 0 bases and J 9 bases; bases outside gene matches: 8. Germline-derived CDR1 and CDR2 are SGHAT and FQNNGV. This CDR3 region has 16 residues. This sequence joins TRBV11-2 and TRBJ2-1; 10 positions match TRBD2. The receptor was isolated from an adult woman who had mild COVID-19 (a few samples of this study predate the infection). Cell type and time point are not known. Sequences were obtained from PBMCs or a T cell subset sorted from them (not recorded which). The CDR3: CASSLEGSGRGGEQFF. For the CDR3, the DNA is TGTGCCAGCAGCTTAGAGGGGAGCGGGAGGGGAGGTGAGCAGTTCTTC.